A single sample is the source of the 22 T cell receptor beta chains below, sequenced in a study of OX40 agonist ivuxolimab in advanced cancers. TCRdb's copy holds only in-frame clones and misses some; the assay was immunoSEQ multiplex PCR. The data hold some 80,000 clones, with 70% to 85% observed a single time. Sequenced here: CD4+ or CD8+ T cells sorted from blood, sampled in a trial of the OX40 agonist ivuxolimab. These receptor sequences come from an adult with an advanced solid tumor such as melanoma, head and neck, liver or kidney cancer.

This chain links TRBV19 with TRBJ2-2; D possibly uses TRBD1 or TRBD2 (5 bases each). The CDR3 is made up of 15 amino acids. CDR1 and CDR2 (germline): LNHDA, SQIVND (reference sequence). Deletions cut 10 bases from V and 6 bases from J, with 21 bases between. CDR3 DNA: TGTGCCACCCCTCCCGTGGGGGAGATACCCGGGGAGCTGTTTTTT. Translated, it gives CATPPVGEIPGELFF.

The chain uses TRBV28 and TRBJ2-1, with 13 bases identical to TRBD2. After removal of 7 bases from V and 7 bases from J, the junction contained 7 bases not matched to a gene. CDR3 length equals 15 residues. Germline V CDR1 and CDR2: MDHEN, SYDVKM. CDR3 protein: CASTRLAGGRNEQFF. The CDR3 region has the DNA TGTGCCAGCACCCGACTAGCGGGAGGAAGAAATGAGCAGTTCTTC.

This chain connects TRBV5-1 to TRBJ1-5, with a tentative D call TRBD1 (5 bases). Germline CDR1 is SGHRS and CDR2 is YFSETQ. There are 15 residues in the CDR3. Deletions cut 2 bases from V and 1 base from J, with 10 bases between. The DNA for the CDR3 is TGCGCCAGCAGCTTAGATTCAGGGAGCAATCAGCCCCAGCATTTT. This translates into CASSLDSGSNQPQHF.

This clone turned up a few times. The chain has TRBV7-9 and TRBJ2-6; 12 bases are shared with TRBD2. Per the germline V gene, CDR1 is SEHNR and CDR2 is FQNEAQ (reference sequence). J lost 2 bases, V lost 5 bases, and 1 base had no gene match. This CDR3 is 16 amino acids long. CDR3 in amino acids: CASSRLAGAGANVLTF. Written as DNA, the CDR3 is TGTGCCAGCAGCAGACTAGCGGGAGCTGGGGCCAACGTCCTGACTTTC.

This clone appeared a single time. The J gene is TRBJ2-6, the V gene TRBV11-2; 8 nucleotides align to TRBD1. Per the germline V gene, CDR1 is SGHAT and CDR2 is FQNNGV. The J segment lost 4 bases and the V segment lost 4 bases, leaving 3 bases of the junction unmatched. CDR3 size: 15 residues. The CDR3 sequence: CASSSRGQGANVLTF. Here the CDR3 DNA reads TGTGCCAGCAGCTCCAGGGGGCAAGGGGCCAACGTCCTGACTTTC.

The rearrangement joins TRBV6-6 to TRBJ1-1, with 7 bases lining up with TRBD1. Trimming removed 8 bases from V and 1 base from J; junction bases left unmatched: 7. Germline assignment: CDR1 MNHNY and CDR2 SVGAGI (reference sequence). The CDR3 extends over 14 amino acids. CDR3 nucleotide sequence: TGTGCCAGCGCAGCCGGGACAGAGAACACTGAAGCTTTCTTT. It translates to CASAAGTENTEAFF.

The V gene is TRBV7-6, the J gene TRBJ2-5; 7 positions match TRBD2. Losses at the gene ends were 5 bases for V and 2 bases for J; bases not matched to a gene: 11. The CDR3 covers 16 residues. The germline gives CDR1 SGHVS, CDR2 FNYEAQ. The CDR3: CASSRQPAGRQETQYF. The CDR3 nucleotides are TGTGCCAGCAGCCGCCAGCCAGCGGGAAGACAAGAGACCCAGTACTTC.

This clone was seen more than once but under ten times. The chain joins TRBV6-8 to TRBJ2-7, with a weak D call TRBD1 (5 bases). V was trimmed by 3 bases and J by 0 bases, leaving 15 bases between them. The CDR3 extends over 16 amino acids. Germline CDR1 MNHGY, CDR2 SAAAGT. The DNA of the CDR3 is TGTGCCAGCAGTTATGTACAGGCTCAAAGCTCCTACGAGCAGTACGTC. Encoded protein: CASSYVQAQSSYEQYV.

This clone was counted a single time. The chain has TRBV18 and TRBJ1-1, with D uncertain. Trimming stripped 6 bases from V and 0 bases from J, with 11 bases between. CDR3 length: 14 amino acids. Germline V gene sequence: CDR1 KGHSH, CDR2 LQKENI. The CDR3 is CASSAESMNTEAFF. CDR3 bases: TGTGCCAGCTCGGCGGAGAGCATGAACACTGAAGCTTTCTTT.

This clone was detected only a few times. V and J are TRBV7-9 and TRBJ1-2; D not certain. With 1 base removed from V and 6 bases from J, the gap between germline ends came to 9 bases. Germline-derived CDR1 and CDR2 are SEHNR and FQNEAQ (reference sequence). The CDR3 totals 13 residues. CDR3 sequence: CASSLGEYHGYTF. The CDR3 DNA follows: TGTGCCAGCAGCTTAGGGGAATACCATGGCTACACCTTC. Full variable domain (missing parts from reference TRBV7-9 and TRBJ1-2): DTGVSQNPRHKITKRGQNVTFRCDPISEHNRLYWYRQTLGQGPEFLTYFQNEAQLEKSRLLSDRFSAERPKGSFSTLEIQRTEQGDSAMYLCASSLGEYHGYTFGSGTRLTVV.

The CDR3 protein is CSVNEGEEKLFF. The DNA of the CDR3 is TGCAGCGTGAACGAAGGGGAAGAAAAACTGTTTTTT. The chain uses TRBV29-1 and TRBJ1-4; a weak D match, TRBD1 (5 bases). Trimming removed 6 bases at V and 8 bases at J, with 13 bases between. Per the germline V gene, CDR1 is SQVTM and CDR2 is ANQGSEA. The CDR3 is 12 residues long.

The chain uses TRBV5-4 and TRBJ2-5; 13 bases line up with TRBD2. The CDR3 loop spans 16 amino acids. Germline CDR1 SGHNT, CDR2 YYREEE (reference sequence). V was pared by 0 bases and J by 1 base, with 0 bases of the junction left unmatched. The CDR3 nucleotides read TGTGCCAGCAGCTTGGGGACTAGCGGGGGCCAAGAGACCCAGTACTTC. Translating gives CASSLGTSGGQETQYF.

The chain has TRBV27 and TRBJ2-7; D not resolved. CDR1 and CDR2 from the germline V gene are MNHEY and SMNVEV (reference sequence). The CDR3 is 11 residues long. Trimming removed 0 bases at V and 4 bases at J, with 1 base between. The CDR3 DNA reads as TGTGCCAGCAGTTTATCTTACGAGCAGTACGTC. Its protein is CASSLSYEQYV.

This clone was observed a single time. The rearrangement links TRBV6-5 to TRBJ1-1, with unresolved D. Per germline, CDR1 MNHEY and CDR2 SVGAGI. The CDR3 is made up of 15 amino acids. V lost 0 bases to trimming and J lost 0 bases, with 8 bases between them. The CDR3 DNA follows: TGTGCCAGCAGTTACTCGCAGGCGGTGAACACTGAAGCTTTCTTT. The encoded protein is CASSYSQAVNTEAFF.

The V and J genes are TRBV28 and TRBJ1-2; D uncertain. The CDR3 runs to 15 residues. Germline V gives CDR1 MDHEN, CDR2 SYDVKM. V lost 8 bases and J 5 bases, leaving 21 bases between the germline ends. Here the CDR3 reads CASYQGLGSLYGYTF. In DNA form, the CDR3 reads TGTGCCAGCTACCAAGGGTTAGGGTCCCTTTATGGCTACACCTTC.

The gene calls are TRBV27 and TRBJ2-5; D gene ambiguous. TRBJ2-7 explains the end of the DNA better; the J call may be wrong. Germline V gene data show CDR1 as MNHEY and CDR2 as SMNVEV (reference sequence). The CDR3 loop spans 14 amino acids. This CDR3 reads CASSLVGKSYEQYF. DNA for the CDR3: TGTGCCAGCAGTTTGGTAGGCAAAAGCTACGAGCAGTACTTC.

The V gene is TRBV23-1, the J gene TRBJ2-7, with a weak D call TRBD1 (5 bases). TRBV23-1 is an ORF, with its function uncertain. Trimming stripped 3 bases from V and 7 bases from J, with 10 bases between. CDR3 length: 12 amino acids. CDR3 in amino acids: CASSHRGLEQYV. In DNA form, the CDR3 reads TGCGCCAGCAGTCATAGGGGCTTAGAGCAGTACGTC.

V gene TRBV7-8 combines with J gene TRBJ2-1, with D perhaps matching TRBD1 or TRBD2 (6 bases each). V lost 1 base to trimming and J lost 4 bases, with 20 bases between them. There are 18 residues in the CDR3. Per the germline V gene, CDR1 is SGHVS and CDR2 is FQNEAQ. DNA for the CDR3: TGTGCCAGCAGCTTAGTACGCGGAGGGCAGGGGTTATACAATGAGCAGTTCTTC. Its protein product is CASSLVRGGQGLYNEQFF.

CDR3 DNA sequence: TGTGCCAGCAGCCGGCATGGAGGGAACACCGGGGAGCTGTTTTTT. It yields the protein CASSRHGGNTGELFF. The chain employs TRBV6-1 and TRBJ2-2; D might be TRBD2 (5 bases). The CDR3 totals 15 residues. Germline lookup yields CDR1 MNHNS and CDR2 SASEGT. The germline V and J ends were trimmed by 6 bases and 1 base, with 12 bases remaining between them.

The chain joins TRBV27 to TRBJ2-5; no firm D call. CDR1 and CDR2 from the germline V gene are MNHEY and SMNVEV (reference sequence). CDR3 length: 13 residues. Trimming left V 2 bases short and J 5 bases short, with 9 bases between. The CDR3 protein is CASSLLDGETQYF. DNA of the CDR3: TGTGCCAGCAGTTTACTGGACGGCGAGACCCAGTACTTC.

This clone has only a few counts. The chain couples TRBV7-6 to TRBJ2-7, with TRBD1 identical over 7 bases. The CDR3 loop spans 16 amino acids. Germline V CDR1 and CDR2: SGHVS, FNYEAQ. V shed 2 bases, J shed 2 bases, and the junction held 9 bases outside the gene matches. The CDR3 nucleotides are TGTGCCAGCAGCTTACAACCGGGACAGACAGCCTACGAGCAGTACTTC. Encoded protein: CASSLQPGQTAYEQYF. Full variable domain (missing parts from reference TRBV7-6 and TRBJ2-7): GAGVSQSPRYKVTKRGQDVALRCDPISGHVSLYWYRQALGQGPEFLTYFNYEAQQDKSGLPNDRFSAERPEGSISTLTIQRTEQRDSAMYRCASSLQPGQTAYEQYFGPGTRLTVT.

The chain carries TRBV5-4 and TRBJ2-3; the D gene is possibly TRBD2 (7 bases). V was trimmed by 4 bases and J by 4 bases, leaving 16 bases between them. There are 15 residues in the CDR3. The V gene's germline CDR1 is SGHNT and CDR2 YYREEE (reference sequence). Here the CDR3 reads CASSRKGGESDTQYF. CDR3 nucleotide sequence: TGTGCCAGCAGCCGGAAGGGGGGGGAGTCAGATACGCAGTATTTT.